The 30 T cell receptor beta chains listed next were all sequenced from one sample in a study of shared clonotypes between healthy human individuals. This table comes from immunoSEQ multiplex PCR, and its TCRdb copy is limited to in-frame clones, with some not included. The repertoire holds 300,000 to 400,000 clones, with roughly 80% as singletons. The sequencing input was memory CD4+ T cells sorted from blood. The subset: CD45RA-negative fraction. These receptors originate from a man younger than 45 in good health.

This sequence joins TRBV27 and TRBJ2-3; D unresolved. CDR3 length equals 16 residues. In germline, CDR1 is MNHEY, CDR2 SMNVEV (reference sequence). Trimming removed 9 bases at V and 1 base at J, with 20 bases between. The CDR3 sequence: CASRRAAAPRTDTQYF. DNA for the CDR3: TGTGCCAGTCGAAGGGCGGCGGCCCCACGCACAGATACGCAGTATTTT.

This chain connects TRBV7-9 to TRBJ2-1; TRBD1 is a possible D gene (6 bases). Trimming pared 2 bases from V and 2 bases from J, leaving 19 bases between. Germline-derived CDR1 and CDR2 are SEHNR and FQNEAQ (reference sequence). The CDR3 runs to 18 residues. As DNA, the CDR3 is TGTGCCAGCAGCTTAAGGGAAACAGGGTTTGGTCCCTACAATGAGCAGTTCTTC. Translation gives CASSLRETGFGPYNEQFF.

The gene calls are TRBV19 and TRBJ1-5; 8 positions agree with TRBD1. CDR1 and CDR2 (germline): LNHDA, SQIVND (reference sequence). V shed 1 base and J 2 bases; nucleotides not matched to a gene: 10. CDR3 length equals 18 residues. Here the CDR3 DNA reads TGTGCCAGTAGTATAGGGACAGGGATGGCTCGGGGCAATCAGCCCCAGCATTTT. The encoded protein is CASSIGTGMARGNQPQHF. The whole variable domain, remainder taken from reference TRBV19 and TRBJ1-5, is DGGITQSPKYLFRKEGQNVTLSCEQNLNHDAMYWYRQDPGQGLRLIYYSQIVNDFQKGDIAEGYSVSREKKESFPLTVTSAQKNPTAFYLCASSIGTGMARGNQPQHFGDGTRLSIL.

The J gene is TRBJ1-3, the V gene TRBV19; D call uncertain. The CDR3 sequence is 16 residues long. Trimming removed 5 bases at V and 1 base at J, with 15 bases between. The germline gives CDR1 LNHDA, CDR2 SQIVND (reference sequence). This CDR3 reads CASSPQSVGSGNTIYF. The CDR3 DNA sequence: TGTGCCAGTAGTCCCCAGTCCGTCGGATCTGGAAACACCATATATTTT.

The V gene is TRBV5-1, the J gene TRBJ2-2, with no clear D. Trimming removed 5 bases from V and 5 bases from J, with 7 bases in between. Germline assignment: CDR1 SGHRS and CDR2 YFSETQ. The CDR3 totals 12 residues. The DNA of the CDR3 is TGCGCCAGCAGTTCAGCGACCGGGGAGCTGTTTTTT. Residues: CASSSATGELFF.

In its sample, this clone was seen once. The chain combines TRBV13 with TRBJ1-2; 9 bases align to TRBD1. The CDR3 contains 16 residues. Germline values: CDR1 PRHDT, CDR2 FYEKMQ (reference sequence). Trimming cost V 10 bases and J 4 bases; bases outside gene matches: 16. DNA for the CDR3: TGTGCCACCGAAGTATCTGTGGGGACAGGGTCCTATGGCTACACCTTC. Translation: CATEVSVGTGSYGYTF. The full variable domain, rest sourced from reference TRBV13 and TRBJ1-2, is AAGVIQSPRHLIKEKRETATLKCYPIPRHDTVYWYQQGPGQDPQFLISFYEKMQSDKGSIPDRFSAQQFSDYHSELNMSSLELGDSALYFCATEVSVGTGSYGYTFGSGTRLTVV.

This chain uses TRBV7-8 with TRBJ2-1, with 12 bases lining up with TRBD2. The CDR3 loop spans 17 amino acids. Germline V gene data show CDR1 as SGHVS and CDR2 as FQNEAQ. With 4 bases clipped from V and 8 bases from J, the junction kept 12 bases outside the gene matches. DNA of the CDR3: TGTGCCAGCAGCTACACCCTAGCGGGAGGGACCCCCCATGAGCAGTTCTTC. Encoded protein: CASSYTLAGGTPHEQFF.

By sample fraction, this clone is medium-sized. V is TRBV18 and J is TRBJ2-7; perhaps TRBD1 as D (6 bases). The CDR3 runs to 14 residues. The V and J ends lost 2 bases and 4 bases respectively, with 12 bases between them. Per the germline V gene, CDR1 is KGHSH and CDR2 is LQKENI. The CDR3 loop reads CASSPKQGGYEQYF. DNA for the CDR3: TGTGCCAGCTCACCAAAACAGGGTGGTTACGAGCAGTACTTC.

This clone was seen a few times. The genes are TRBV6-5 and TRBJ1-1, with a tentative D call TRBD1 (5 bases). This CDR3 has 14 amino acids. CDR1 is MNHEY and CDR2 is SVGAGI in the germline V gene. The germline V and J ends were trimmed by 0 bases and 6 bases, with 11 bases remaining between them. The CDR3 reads CASSYSQGRPEAFF. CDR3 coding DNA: TGTGCCAGCAGTTACTCTCAGGGTAGGCCTGAAGCTTTCTTT.

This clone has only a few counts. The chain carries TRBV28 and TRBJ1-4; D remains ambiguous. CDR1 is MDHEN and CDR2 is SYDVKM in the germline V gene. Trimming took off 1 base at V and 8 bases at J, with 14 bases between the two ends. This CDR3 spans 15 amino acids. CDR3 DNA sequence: TGTGCCAGCAGTTTATATCTAGAAGTCAAGGAAAAACTGTTTTTT. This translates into CASSLYLEVKEKLFF.

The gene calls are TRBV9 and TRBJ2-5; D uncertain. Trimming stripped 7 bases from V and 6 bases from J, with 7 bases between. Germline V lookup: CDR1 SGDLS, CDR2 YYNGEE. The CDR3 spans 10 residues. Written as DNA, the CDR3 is TGTGCCAGCGTGGCGAAGACCCAGTACTTC. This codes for CASVAKTQYF.

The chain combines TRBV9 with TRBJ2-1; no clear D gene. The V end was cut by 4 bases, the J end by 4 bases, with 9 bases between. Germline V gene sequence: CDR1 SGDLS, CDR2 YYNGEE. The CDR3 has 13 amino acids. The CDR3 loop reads CASSPRPYNEQFF. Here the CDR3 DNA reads TGTGCCAGCAGCCCGCGGCCGTACAATGAGCAGTTCTTC.

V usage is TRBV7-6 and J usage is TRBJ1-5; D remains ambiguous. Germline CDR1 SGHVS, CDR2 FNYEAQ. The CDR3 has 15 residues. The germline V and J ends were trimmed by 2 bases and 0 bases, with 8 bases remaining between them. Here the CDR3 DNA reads TGTGCCAGCAGCTTATACTACGATAGCAATCAGCCCCAGCATTTT. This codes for CASSLYYDSNQPQHF.

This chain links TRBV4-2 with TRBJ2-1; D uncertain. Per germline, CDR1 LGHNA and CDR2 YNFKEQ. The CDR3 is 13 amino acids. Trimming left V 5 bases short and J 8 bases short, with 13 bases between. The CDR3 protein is CASSSPGTDEQFF. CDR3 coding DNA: TGTGCCAGCAGCTCCCCCGGTACAGATGAGCAGTTCTTC.

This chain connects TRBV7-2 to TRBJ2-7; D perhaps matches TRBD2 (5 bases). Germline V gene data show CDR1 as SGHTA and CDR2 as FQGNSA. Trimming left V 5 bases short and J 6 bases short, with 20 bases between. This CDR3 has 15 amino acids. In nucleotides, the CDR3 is TGTGCCAGCAGCACCCGGTCGCTAGCCCCCCGCGAGCAGTACTTC. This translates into CASSTRSLAPREQYF.

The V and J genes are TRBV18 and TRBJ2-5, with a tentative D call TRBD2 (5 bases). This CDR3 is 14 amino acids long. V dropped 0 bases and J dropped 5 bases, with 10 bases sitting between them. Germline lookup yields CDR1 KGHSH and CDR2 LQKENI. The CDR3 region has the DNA TGTGCCAGCTCACCACCGGGAGCGCGGGAGACCCAGTACTTC. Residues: CASSPPGARETQYF.

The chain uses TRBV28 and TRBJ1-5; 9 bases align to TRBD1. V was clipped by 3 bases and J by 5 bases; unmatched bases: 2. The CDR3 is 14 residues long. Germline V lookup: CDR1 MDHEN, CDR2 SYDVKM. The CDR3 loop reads CASSFDRGYQPQHF. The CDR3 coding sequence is TGTGCCAGCAGTTTTGACAGGGGGTATCAGCCCCAGCATTTT.

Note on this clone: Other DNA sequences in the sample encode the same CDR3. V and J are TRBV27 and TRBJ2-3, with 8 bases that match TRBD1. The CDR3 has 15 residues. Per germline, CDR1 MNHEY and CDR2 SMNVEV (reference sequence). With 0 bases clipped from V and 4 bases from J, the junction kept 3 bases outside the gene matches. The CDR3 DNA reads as TGTGCCAGCAGTTTATCGTCAGGGGGCGCAGATACGCAGTATTTT. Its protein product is CASSLSSGGADTQYF.

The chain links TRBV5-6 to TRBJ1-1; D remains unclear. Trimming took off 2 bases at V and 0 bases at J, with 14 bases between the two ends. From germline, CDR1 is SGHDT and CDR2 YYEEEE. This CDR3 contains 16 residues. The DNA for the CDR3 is TGTGCCAGCAGCTTTGGAGATCGTATTATGAACACTGAAGCTTTCTTT. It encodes CASSFGDRIMNTEAFF.

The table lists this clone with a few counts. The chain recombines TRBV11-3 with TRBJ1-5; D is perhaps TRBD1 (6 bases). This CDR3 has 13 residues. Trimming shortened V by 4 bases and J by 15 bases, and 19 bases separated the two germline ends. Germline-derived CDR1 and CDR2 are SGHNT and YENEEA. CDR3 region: CASSSPGEGQGHF. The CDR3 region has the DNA TGTGCCAGCAGCTCACCAGGGGAGGGGCAGGGGCATTTT.

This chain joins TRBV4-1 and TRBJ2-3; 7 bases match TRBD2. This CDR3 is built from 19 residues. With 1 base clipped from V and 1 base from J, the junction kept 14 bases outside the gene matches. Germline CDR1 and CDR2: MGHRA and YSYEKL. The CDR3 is CASSQAMLAEHRGTDTQYF. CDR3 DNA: TGCGCCAGCAGCCAAGCCATGCTAGCGGAACATAGGGGCACAGATACGCAGTATTTT.

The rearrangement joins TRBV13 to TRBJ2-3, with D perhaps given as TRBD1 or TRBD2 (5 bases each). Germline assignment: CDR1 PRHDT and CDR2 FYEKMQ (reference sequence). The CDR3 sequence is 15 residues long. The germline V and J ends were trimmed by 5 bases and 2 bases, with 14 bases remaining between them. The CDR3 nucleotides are TGTGCCAGCAGCCTACGGGACCAAATCACAGATACGCAGTATTTT. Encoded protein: CASSLRDQITDTQYF.

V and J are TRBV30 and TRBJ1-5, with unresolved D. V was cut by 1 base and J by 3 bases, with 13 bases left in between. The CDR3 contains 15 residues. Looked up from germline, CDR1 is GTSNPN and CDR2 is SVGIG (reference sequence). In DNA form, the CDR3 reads TGTGCCTGGAGTGGTGGAGGGTGGGTCAATCAGCCCCAGCATTTT. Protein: CAWSGGGWVNQPQHF.

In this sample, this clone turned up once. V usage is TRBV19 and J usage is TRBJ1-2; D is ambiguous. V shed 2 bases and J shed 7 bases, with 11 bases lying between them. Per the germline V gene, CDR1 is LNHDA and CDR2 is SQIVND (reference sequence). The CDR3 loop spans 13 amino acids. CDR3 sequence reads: CASSIRGSSGYTF. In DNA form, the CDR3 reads TGTGCCAGTAGTATAAGAGGGTCCAGTGGCTACACCTTC.

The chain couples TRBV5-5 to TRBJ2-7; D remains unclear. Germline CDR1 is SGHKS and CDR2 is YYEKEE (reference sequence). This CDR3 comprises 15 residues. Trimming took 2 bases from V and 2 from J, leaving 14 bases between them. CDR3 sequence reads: CASSFKSGPPYEQYF. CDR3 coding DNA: TGTGCCAGCAGCTTTAAGTCCGGGCCTCCCTACGAGCAGTACTTC.

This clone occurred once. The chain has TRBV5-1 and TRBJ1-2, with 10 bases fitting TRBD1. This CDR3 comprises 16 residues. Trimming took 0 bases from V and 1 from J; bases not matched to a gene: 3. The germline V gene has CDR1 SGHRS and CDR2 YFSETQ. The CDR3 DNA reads TGCGCCAGCAGCTTGGGGGGACAGGGGATTAACTATGGCTACACCTTC. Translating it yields CASSLGGQGINYGYTF. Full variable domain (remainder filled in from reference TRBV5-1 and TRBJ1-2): KAGVTQTPRYLIKTRGQQVTLSCSPISGHRSVSWYQQTPGQGLQFLFEYFSETQRNKGNFPGRFSGRQFSNSRSEMNVSTLELGDSALYLCASSLGGQGINYGYTFGSGTRLTVV.

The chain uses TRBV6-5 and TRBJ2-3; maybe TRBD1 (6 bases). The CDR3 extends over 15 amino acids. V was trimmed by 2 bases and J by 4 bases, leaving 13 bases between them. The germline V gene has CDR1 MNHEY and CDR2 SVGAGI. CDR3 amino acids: CASSYVGRGADTQYF. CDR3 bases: TGTGCCAGCAGTTACGTGGGCAGGGGTGCAGATACGCAGTATTTT.

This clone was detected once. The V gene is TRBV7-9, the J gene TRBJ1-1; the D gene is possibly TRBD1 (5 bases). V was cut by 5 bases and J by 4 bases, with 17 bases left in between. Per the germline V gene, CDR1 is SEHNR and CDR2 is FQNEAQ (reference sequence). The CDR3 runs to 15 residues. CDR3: CASSTTGILSTEAFF. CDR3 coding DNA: TGTGCCAGCAGCACAACAGGAATCCTGAGCACTGAAGCTTTCTTT.

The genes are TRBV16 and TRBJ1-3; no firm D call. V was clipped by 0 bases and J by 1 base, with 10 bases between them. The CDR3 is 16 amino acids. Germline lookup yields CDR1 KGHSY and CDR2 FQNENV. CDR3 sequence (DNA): TGTGCCAGCAGCCAATCGGCGGTCGGGTCTGGAAACACCATATATTTT. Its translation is CASSQSAVGSGNTIYF. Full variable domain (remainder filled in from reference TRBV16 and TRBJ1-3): GEEVAQTPKHLVRGEGQKAKLYCAPIKGHSYVFWYQQVLKNEFKFLISFQNENVFDETGMPKERFSAKCLPNSPCSLEIQATKLEDSAVYFCASSQSAVGSGNTIYFGEGSWLTVV.

The CDR3 loop is CASSRTGENTEAFF. The DNA of the CDR3 is TGTGCCAGCAGCAGGACGGGGGAGAACACTGAAGCTTTCTTT. The chain uses TRBV9 and TRBJ1-1; TRBD1 is a possible D gene (5 bases). This CDR3 has 14 residues. Per the germline V gene, CDR1 is SGDLS and CDR2 is YYNGEE. The V gene lost 4 bases and the J gene lost 1 base, with 11 bases spanning the gap.